This T cell receptor beta chain appears in the sequencing data of a study of early T cells in non-severe SARS-CoV-2 infection. Study details: Alpha and beta chains were unpaired, from unsorted whole-blood bulk RNA. General study findings and limits: Reliance on VDJdb matching favored anti-spike CD8 responses; private and CD4 specificities were missed.

Germline CDR1 and CDR2: LGHNA and YSLEER. V was clipped by 4 bases and J by 0 bases, with 8 bases between them. CDR3 size: 14 residues. Individual cDNA molecules were tagged with unique molecular identifiers. TCRdb independently ran MiXCR on the 5' RACE reads; one entry per CDR3 protein. The sample has tens of thousands of distinct CDR3 sequences; roughly 5.7% are singletons. This clonotype has only a few counts. Its antigen is still unknown. V usage is TRBV4-3 and J usage is TRBJ2-3; D gene unclear. Sequenced input: whole blood. The sequence came from an adult who was a healthcare worker with PCR-confirmed SARS-CoV-2 infection or an uninfected control (not recorded which). This chain's CDR3 is CASSRQHSTDTQYF. The CDR3 DNA follows: TGCGCCAGCAGCCGGCAACATAGCACAGATACGCAGTATTTT.